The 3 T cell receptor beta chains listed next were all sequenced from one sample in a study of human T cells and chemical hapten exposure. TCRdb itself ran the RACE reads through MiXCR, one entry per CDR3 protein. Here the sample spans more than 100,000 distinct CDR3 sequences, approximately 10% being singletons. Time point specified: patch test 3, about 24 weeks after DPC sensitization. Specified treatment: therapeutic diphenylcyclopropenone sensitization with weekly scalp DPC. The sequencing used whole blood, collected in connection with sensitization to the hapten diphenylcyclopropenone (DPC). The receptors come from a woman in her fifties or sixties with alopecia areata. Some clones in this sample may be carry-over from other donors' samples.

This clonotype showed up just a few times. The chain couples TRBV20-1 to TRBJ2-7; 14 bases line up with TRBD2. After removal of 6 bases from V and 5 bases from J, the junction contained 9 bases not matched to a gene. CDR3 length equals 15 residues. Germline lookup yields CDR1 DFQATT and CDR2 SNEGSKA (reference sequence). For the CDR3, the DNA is TGCAGTGCCAGTAGGGGACTAGCGGGGGCAAACGAGCAGTACTTC. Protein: CSASRGLAGANEQYF.

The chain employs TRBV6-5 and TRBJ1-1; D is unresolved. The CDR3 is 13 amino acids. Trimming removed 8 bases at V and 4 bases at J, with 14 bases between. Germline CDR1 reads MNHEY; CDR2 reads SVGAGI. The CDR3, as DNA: TGTGCCAGCGCGAGGAGAAAGGGCACTGAAGCTTTCTTT. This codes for CASARRKGTEAFF.

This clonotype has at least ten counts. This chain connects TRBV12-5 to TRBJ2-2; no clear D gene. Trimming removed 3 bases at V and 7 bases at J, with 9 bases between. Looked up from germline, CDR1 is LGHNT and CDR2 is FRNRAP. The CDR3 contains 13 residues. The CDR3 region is CASGFPMLGELFF. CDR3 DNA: TGTGCTAGTGGTTTCCCTATGCTCGGGGAGCTGTTTTTT.